This T cell receptor (beta chain) was found in a study of blood T cell repertoires in COVID-19. Study in general: In each case, the material was cDNA or gDNA derived from T cells, B-cell-depleted T cells, or PBMCs.

The table came from immunoSEQ multiplex PCR; TCRdb's copy has only in-frame clones and leaves some out. This table has 200,000 to 250,000 clones, about 86% appearing once. This CDR3 contains 15 residues. Per germline, CDR1 SGHRS and CDR2 YFSETQ. The ends lost 6 bases at V and 10 bases at J; junction bases unmatched: 12. The source of this sequence is a man aged 60 to 69 who had recovered from COVID-19. The rearrangement links TRBV5-1 to TRBJ2-1; 11 nucleotides agree with TRBD1. Sequenced input: peripheral blood. CDR3: CASTVLGQGESEQFF. The CDR3 region has the DNA TGCGCCAGCACTGTTCTGGGACAGGGGGAGAGCGAGCAGTTCTTC.